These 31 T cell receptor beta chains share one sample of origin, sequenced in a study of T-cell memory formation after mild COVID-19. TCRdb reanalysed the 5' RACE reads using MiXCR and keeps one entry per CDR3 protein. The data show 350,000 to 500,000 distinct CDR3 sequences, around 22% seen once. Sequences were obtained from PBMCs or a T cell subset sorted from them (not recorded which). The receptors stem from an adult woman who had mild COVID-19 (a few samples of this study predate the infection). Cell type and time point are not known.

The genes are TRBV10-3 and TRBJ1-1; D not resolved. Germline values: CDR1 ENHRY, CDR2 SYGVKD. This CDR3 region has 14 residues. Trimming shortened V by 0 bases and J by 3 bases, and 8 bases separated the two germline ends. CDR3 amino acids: CAISESAGDTEAFF. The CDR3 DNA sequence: TGTGCCATCAGTGAGTCCGCAGGCGACACTGAAGCTTTCTTT.

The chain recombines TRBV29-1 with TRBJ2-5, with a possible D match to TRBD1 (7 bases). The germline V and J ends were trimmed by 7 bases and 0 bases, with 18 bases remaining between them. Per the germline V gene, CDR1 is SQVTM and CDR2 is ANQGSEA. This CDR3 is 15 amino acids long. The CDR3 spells CSARLTGRYQETQYF. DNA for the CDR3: TGCAGCGCGAGATTGACAGGGAGGTACCAAGAGACCCAGTACTTC.

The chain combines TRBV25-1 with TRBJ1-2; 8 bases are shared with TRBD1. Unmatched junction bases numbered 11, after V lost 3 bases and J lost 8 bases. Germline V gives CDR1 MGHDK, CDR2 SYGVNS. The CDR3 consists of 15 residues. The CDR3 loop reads CASSDDSQGARGYTF. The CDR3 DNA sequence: TGTGCCAGCAGTGACGACTCTCAGGGGGCGCGGGGCTACACCTTC.

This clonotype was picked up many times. Here the CDR3 reads CASSPRGLLSGGAYEQYF. CDR3 DNA sequence: TGTGCCAGCAGCCCCAGAGGTCTTTTGAGCGGGGGTGCCTACGAGCAGTACTTC. V is TRBV9 and J is TRBJ2-7, with 8 bases matching TRBD2. Germline V gene data show CDR1 as SGDLS and CDR2 as YYNGEE. The trim removed 4 bases at V and 2 bases at J, leaving 17 bases unmatched. This CDR3 is built from 18 residues.

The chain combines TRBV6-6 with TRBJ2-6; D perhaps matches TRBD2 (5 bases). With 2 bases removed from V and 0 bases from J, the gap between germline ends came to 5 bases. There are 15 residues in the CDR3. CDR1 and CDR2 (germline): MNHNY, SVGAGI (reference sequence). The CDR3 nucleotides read TGTGCCAGCAGTTACGAGGGCTCTGGGGCCAACGTCCTGACTTTC. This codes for CASSYEGSGANVLTF.

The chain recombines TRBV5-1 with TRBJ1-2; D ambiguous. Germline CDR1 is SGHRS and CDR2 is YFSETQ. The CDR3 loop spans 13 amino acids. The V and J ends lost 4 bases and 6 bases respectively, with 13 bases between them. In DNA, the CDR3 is TGCGCCAGCAGCCTGGACTCCGGGAATGGCTACACCTTC. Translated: CASSLDSGNGYTF.

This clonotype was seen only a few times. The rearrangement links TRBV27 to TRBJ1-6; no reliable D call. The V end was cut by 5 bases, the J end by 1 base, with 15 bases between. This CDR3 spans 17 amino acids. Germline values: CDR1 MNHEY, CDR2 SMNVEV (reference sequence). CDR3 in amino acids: CASSPLGIGSYNSPLHF. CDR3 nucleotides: TGTGCCAGCAGTCCCCTTGGGATTGGGTCCTATAATTCACCCCTCCACTTT.

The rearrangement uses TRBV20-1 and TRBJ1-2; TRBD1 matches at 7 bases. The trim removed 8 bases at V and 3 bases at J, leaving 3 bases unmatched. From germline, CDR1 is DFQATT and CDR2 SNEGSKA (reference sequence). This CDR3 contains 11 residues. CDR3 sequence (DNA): TGCAGTACAGGGACAGACTATGGCTACACCTTC. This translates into CSTGTDYGYTF.

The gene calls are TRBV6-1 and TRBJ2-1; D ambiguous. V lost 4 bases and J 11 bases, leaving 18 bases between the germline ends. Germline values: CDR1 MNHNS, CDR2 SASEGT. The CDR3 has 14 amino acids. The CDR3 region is CASSGGSELGQQFF. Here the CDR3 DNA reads TGTGCCAGCAGTGGCGGTTCTGAGCTTGGGCAGCAGTTCTTC.

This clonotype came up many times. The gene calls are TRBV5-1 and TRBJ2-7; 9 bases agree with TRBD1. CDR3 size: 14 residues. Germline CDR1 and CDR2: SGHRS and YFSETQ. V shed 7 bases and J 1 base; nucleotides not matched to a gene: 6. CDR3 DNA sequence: TGCGCCAGCCGTCCAGGGACAGGGTCCTACGAGCAGTACTTC. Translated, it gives CASRPGTGSYEQYF.

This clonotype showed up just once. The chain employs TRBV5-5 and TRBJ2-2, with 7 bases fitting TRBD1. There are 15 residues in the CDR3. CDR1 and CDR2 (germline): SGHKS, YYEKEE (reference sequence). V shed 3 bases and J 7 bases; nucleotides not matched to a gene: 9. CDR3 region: CASSSKQGFGGELFF. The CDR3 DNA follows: TGTGCCAGCAGCTCTAAACAGGGGTTTGGCGGGGAGCTGTTTTTT.

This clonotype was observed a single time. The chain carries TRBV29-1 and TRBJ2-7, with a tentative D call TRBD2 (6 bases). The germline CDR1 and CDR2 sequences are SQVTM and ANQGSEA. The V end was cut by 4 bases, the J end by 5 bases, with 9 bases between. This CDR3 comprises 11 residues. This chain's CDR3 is CSVAGGHEQYF. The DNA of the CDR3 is TGCAGCGTTGCCGGGGGTCACGAGCAGTACTTC.

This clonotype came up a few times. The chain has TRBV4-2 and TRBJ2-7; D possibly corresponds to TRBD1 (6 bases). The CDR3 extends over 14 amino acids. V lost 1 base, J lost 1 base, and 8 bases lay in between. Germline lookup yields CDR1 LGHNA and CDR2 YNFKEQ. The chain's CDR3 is CASSQGRGSYEQYF. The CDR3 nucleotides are TGTGCCAGCAGCCAAGGTAGGGGGTCCTACGAGCAGTACTTC.

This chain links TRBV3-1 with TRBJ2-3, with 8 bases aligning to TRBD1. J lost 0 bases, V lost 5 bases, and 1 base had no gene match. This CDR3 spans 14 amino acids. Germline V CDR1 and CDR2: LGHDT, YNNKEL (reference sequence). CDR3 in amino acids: CASSGDRSTDTQYF. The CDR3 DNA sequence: TGTGCCAGCAGCGGGGACAGGAGCACAGATACGCAGTATTTT.

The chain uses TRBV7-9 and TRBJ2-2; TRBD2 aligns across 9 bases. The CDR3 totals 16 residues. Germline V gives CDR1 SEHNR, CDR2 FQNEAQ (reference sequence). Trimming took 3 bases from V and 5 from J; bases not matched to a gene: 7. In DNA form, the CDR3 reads TGTGCCAGCAGCTTCGCGGGAGGGCCGAGGACCGGGGAGCTGTTTTTT. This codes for CASSFAGGPRTGELFF.

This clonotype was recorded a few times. This chain's CDR3 is CASSQDGAPWEGHYGYTF. The CDR3 DNA reads as TGTGCCAGCAGCCAAGATGGGGCCCCATGGGAAGGCCACTATGGCTACACCTTC. The rearrangement uses TRBV4-2 and TRBJ1-2; TRBD1 might be the D (5 bases). Per the germline V gene, CDR1 is LGHNA and CDR2 is YNFKEQ. The CDR3 is made up of 18 amino acids. Trimming cost V 0 bases and J 3 bases, with 20 bases left between them.

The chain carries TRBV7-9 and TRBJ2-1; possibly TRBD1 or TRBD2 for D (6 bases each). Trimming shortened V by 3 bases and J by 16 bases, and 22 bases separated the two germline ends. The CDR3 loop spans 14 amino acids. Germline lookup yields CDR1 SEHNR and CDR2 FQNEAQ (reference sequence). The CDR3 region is CASSLGSGASPGFF. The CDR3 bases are TGTGCCAGCAGCTTGGGGTCGGGGGCCTCGCCTGGATTCTTC.

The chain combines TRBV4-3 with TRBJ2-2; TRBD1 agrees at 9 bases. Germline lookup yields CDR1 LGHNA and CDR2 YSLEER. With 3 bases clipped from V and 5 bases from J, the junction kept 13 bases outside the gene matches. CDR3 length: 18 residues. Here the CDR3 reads CASSHHRDRVGFTGELFF. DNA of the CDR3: TGCGCCAGCAGCCACCACCGGGACAGGGTCGGTTTTACCGGGGAGCTGTTTTTT.

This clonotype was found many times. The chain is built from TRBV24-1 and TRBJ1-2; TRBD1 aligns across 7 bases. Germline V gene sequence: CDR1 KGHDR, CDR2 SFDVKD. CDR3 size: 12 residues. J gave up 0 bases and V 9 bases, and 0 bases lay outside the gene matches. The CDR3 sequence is CATGTANYGYTF. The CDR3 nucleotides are TGTGCCACCGGGACAGCTAACTATGGCTACACCTTC.

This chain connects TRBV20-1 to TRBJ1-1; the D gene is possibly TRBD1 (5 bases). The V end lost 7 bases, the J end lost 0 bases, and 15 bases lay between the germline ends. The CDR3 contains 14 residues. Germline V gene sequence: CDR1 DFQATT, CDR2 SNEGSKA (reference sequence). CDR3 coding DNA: TGCAGTGTCGTTAAGGGACGCATGAACACTGAAGCTTTCTTT. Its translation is CSVVKGRMNTEAFF.

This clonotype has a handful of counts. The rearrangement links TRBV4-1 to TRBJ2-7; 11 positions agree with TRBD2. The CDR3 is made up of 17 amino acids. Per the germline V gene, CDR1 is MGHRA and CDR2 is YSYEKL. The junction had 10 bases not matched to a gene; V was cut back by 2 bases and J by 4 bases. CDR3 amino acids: CASSQHLSGTSGYEQYF. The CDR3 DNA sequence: TGCGCCAGCAGCCAACACCTATCCGGGACTAGCGGTTACGAGCAGTACTTC.

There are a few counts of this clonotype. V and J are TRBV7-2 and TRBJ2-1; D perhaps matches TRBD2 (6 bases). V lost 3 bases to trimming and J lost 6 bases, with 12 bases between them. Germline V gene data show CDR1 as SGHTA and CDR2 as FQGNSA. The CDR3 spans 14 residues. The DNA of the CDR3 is TGTGCCAGCAGCTTGGGCGGGGCGGTCAATGAGCAGTTCTTC. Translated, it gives CASSLGGAVNEQFF.

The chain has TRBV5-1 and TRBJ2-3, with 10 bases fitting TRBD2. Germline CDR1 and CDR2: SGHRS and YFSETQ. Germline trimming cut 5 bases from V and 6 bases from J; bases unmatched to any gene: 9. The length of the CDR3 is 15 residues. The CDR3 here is CASSPGTSDADTQYF. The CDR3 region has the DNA TGCGCCAGCAGTCCCGGGACTAGCGATGCGGATACGCAGTATTTT.

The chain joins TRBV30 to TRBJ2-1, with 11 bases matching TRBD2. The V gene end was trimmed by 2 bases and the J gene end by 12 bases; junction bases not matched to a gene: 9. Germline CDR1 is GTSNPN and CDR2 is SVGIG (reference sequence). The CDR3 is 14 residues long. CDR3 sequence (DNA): TGTGCCTGGAGTACTCCTAGCGGGGGGCTTTTGCAGTTCTTC. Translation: CAWSTPSGGLLQFF. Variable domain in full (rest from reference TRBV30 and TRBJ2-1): SQTIHQWPATLVQPVGSPLSLECTVEGTSNPNLYWYRQAAGRGLQLLFYSVGIGQISSEVPQNLSASRPQDRQFILSSKKLLLSDSGFYLCAWSTPSGGLLQFFGPGTRLTVL.

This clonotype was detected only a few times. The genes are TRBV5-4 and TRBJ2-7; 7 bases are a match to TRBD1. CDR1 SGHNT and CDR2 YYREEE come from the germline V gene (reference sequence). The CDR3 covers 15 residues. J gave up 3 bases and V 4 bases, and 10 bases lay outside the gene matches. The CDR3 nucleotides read TGTGCCAGCAGCCCCAAGGGACAGACCGACTACGAGCAGTACTTC. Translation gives CASSPKGQTDYEQYF.

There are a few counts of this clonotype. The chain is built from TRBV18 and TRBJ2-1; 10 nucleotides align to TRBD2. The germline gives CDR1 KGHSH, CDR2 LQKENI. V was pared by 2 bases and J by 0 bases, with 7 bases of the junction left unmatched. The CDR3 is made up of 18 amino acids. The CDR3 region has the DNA TGTGCCAGCTCACCAGGTAGCGGGGGGCCGAGCTCCTACAATGAGCAGTTCTTC. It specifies CASSPGSGGPSSYNEQFF.

DNA for the CDR3: TGCAGCGCGGATGGGACAGGGACCCACGAGCAGTACTTC. It codes for CSADGTGTHEQYF. V is TRBV29-1 and J is TRBJ2-7; 9 positions match TRBD1. Germline trimming cut 7 bases from V and 5 bases from J; bases unmatched to any gene: 9. Per the germline V gene, CDR1 is SQVTM and CDR2 is ANQGSEA. CDR3 length: 13 residues.

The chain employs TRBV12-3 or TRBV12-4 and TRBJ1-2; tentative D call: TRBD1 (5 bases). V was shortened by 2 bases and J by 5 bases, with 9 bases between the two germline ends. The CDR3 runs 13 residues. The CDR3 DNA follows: TGTGCCAGCAGTTTAAGGGGTTTATATGGCTACACCTTC. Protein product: CASSLRGLYGYTF.

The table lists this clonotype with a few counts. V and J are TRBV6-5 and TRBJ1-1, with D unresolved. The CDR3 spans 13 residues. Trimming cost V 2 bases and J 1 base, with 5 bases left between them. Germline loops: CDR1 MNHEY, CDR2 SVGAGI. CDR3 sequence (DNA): TGTGCCAGCAGTTACATTAAGAACACTGAAGCTTTCTTT. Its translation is CASSYIKNTEAFF.

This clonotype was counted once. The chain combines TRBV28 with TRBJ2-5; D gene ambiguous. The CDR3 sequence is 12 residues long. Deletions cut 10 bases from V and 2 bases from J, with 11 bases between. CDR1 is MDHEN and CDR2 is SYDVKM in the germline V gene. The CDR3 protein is CATQGPQETQYF. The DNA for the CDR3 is TGTGCCACCCAAGGTCCTCAAGAGACCCAGTACTTC.

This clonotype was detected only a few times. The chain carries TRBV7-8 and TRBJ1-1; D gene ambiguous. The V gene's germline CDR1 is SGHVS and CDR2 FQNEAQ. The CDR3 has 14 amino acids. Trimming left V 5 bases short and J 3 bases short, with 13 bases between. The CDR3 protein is CASSEPRWDTEAFF. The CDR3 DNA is TGTGCCAGCAGCGAGCCCCGGTGGGACACTGAAGCTTTCTTT.